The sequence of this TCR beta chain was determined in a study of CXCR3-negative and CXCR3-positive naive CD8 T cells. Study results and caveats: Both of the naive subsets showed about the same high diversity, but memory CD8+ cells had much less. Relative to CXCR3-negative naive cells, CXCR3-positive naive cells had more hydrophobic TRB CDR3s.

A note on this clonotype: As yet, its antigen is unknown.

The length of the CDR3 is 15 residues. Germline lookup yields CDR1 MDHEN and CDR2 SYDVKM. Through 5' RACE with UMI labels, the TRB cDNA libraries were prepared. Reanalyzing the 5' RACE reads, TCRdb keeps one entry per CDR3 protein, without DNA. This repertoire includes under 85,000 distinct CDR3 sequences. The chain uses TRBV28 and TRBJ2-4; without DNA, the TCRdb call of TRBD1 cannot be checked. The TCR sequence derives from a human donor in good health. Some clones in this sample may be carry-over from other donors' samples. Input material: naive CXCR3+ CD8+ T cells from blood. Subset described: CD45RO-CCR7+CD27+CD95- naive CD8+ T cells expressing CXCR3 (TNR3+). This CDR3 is CASSFRGLAKNIQYF.